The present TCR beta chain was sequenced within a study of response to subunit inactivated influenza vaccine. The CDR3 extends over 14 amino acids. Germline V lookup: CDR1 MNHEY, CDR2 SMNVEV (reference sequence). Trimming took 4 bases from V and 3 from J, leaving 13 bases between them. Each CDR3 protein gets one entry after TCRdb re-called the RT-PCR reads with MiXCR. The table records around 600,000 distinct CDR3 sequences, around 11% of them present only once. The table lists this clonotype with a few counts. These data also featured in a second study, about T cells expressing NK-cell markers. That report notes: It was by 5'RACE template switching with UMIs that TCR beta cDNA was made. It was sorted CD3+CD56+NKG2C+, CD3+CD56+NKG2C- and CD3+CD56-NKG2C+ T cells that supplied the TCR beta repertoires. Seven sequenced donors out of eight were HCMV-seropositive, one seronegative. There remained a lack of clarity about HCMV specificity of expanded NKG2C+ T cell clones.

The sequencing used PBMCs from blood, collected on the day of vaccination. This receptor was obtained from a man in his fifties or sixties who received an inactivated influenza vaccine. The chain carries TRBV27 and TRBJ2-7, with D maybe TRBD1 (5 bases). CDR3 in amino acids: CASSSAPTGYEQYF. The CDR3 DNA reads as TGTGCCAGCAGTTCCGCTCCTACAGGCTACGAGCAGTACTTC.